What follows is one TCR beta chain and its context. This clone's antigen is unknown. Base quality data are lacking; no much larger clone is found one base away. These data belong to a study of T cell repertoires in aging, cancer and after chemotherapy (dated by TCRdb to the late 2010s). Background on the whole study: Six donor age groups were covered, ranging from 30 or younger up to 70 or older, and each group contained at least three individuals. Several million TCR reads were contained in the full dataset. The cohort comprised about 220 cancer patients, roughly 94 with hematological and over 110 with solid cancers, plus 95 healthy donors as a reference group. Control TCR repertoires from healthy donors were recorded over several months to years, and clear clonal overlap was observed across re-sampling. The study profiled peripheral blood TCR beta repertoires from healthy donors and cancer patients to examine immunoaging and T cell reconstitution after chemotherapy.

Broader findings and caveats from the paper: In healthy donors, the drop in TCR diversity with age came mainly from a loss of richness, whereas in cancer patients a loss of evenness also played a part. In both cancer cohorts, median generation probability rose over the chemotherapy interval, which suggests that the repertoire was reconstituted through rebound thymic output. According to the authors, the repertoire data do not permit conclusions about immunological memory after chemotherapy. Compared with age-matched healthy donors, untreated patients with either hematological or solid cancers had significantly lower TCR diversity in the blood along with higher clonality.

Multiplex touch-down PCR with a mixed TRB-A/B primer pool was used to amplify rearranged TRB sequences covering the V, D and J segments. Illumina adapters and sample indices were added to the amplicons in two consecutive PCR reactions performed with Phusion HS II polymerase. Amplicons were gel-purified with the NucleoSpin Gel and PCR Clean-up kit, then checked with Qubit and an Agilent 2100 Bioanalyzer. Libraries were sequenced on an Illumina MiSeq using 600-cycle, single-indexed, paired-end runs. The original methods were these. MiXCR versions 2.12 and 3.0.5 were used to process TRB sequences. A clone was defined as each unique CDR3 nucleotide sequence, and only productive sequences supported by at least two reads were kept. Shannon diversity, evenness, clonality (one minus evenness), and alpha-parameterized diversity profiles from alpha 0 to 5 were included as repertoire metrics. Generation probabilities of clones in paired pre- and post-chemotherapy samples were computed with the IGoR algorithm. TCRdb reanalyzed the raw reads on its own, using fastp at Q25 for trimming and MiXCR for clone calling, and kept in-frame beta chains. One record per CDR3 amino acid sequence lists the most common genes and DNA. TCRdb assigned the V and J calls; the authors' analysis was not used. In all, the sample holds almost 9,500 distinct CDR3 sequences, and around a third of those were seen once. The ten largest clones add up to roughly 3.6% of the sample.

TCR beta rearrangements were amplified from genomic DNA extracted from peripheral blood rather than from sorted cells or RNA. The sequence came from a human donor in good health. The source material was blood.

The base sequence is TGCGCCAGCAGCCAAGAGGGACAGGTGGGCACAGATACGCAGTATTTT. It is translated as CASSQEGQVGTDTQYF. The V and J segments used are TRBV4-3 and TRBJ2-3, and TRBD1 aligns with 8 junction nucleotides. V loses 0 bases at its end and J loses 1 base; junction bases beyond the gene matches: 3. The CDR1 and CDR2 encoded by the germline V gene are LGHNA and YSLEER. Inclusive of the bounding cysteine and phenylalanine, the CDR3 is 16 residues long. The CDR3 DNA has 48 bases and is translated from base 1.